Sequencing of this T cell receptor (beta chain) was carried out in a study of beta chain features in type 1 diabetes. TCRB transcripts that were expressed got sequenced, as all of the isolated RNA had been reverse transcribed. TCRdb's copy holds only in-frame clones and misses some; the assay was immunoSEQ multiplex PCR. Among around 340,000 clones listed, about 19% were seen once. Trimming pared 1 base from V and 1 base from J, leaving 16 bases between. The CDR3 covers 16 residues. Germline V gives CDR1 SQVTM, CDR2 ANQGSEA. The V gene is TRBV29-1, the J gene TRBJ1-1; no clear D. Sequenced material: naive CD4+ T cells from blood. The source of this sequence is a woman aged 18-29 years in good health. CDR3 in DNA: TGCAGCGTTGAAGTACGCGCTAGGCTGCCGAACACTGAAGCTTTCTTT. Amino acid sequence: CSVEVRARLPNTEAFF.